These 20 T cell receptor beta chains share one sample of origin, sequenced in a study of blood T cell repertoires in COVID-19. Clones were read by immunoSEQ multiplex PCR, and TCRdb kept only the in-frame ones, dropping some. The repertoire holds 300,000 to 350,000 clones, 80% to 90% seen once, with approximately 4.4% in the top ten. The sequencing sample was made of PBMCs or T cells enriched from blood (not recorded which). The receptors derive from a woman aged 35 to 49 with acute COVID-19.

This sequence joins TRBV7-9 and TRBJ2-7; tentative D call: TRBD2 (5 bases). V was cut by 5 bases and J by 3 bases, with 11 bases left in between. The CDR3 consists of 13 residues. CDR1 SEHNR and CDR2 FQNEAQ come from the germline V gene (reference sequence). CDR3 nucleotide sequence: TGTGCCAGCAGCACCGACTACTTCTACGAGCAGTACTTC. This codes for CASSTDYFYEQYF.

This sequence joins TRBV5-4 and TRBJ2-2, with 8 bases identical to TRBD1. Per germline, CDR1 SGHNT and CDR2 YYREEE (reference sequence). V trimming: 3 bases; J trimming: 0 bases; junction bases outside the gene matches: 4. This CDR3 is built from 16 residues. The CDR3 reads CASSWGTGPNTGELFF. In nucleotides, the CDR3 is TGTGCCAGCAGCTGGGGGACAGGCCCGAACACCGGGGAGCTGTTTTTT.

The chain is built from TRBV18 and TRBJ1-1; the D is unclear. Per the germline V gene, CDR1 is KGHSH and CDR2 is LQKENI. Trimming cost V 4 bases and J 1 base, with 7 bases left between them. The length of the CDR3 is 13 residues. The CDR3 DNA sequence: TGTGCCAGCTCACTCGACTGGAACACTGAAGCTTTCTTT. Residues: CASSLDWNTEAFF.

This CDR3 is CASTPIGGRYNSPLHF. As DNA, the CDR3 is TGTGCCAGCACCCCCATCGGAGGTCGGTATAATTCACCCCTCCACTTT. This chain links TRBV28 with TRBJ1-6; D remains unclear. Germline CDR1 MDHEN, CDR2 SYDVKM. Trimming took off 7 bases at V and 4 bases at J, with 17 bases between the two ends. This CDR3 is built from 16 residues.

The chain employs TRBV6-2 or TRBV6-3 and TRBJ2-7; a weak D match, TRBD1 (6 bases). CDR1 MNHEY and CDR2 SVGEGT come from the germline V gene. V was pared by 0 bases and J by 0 bases, with 6 bases between. CDR3 length equals 14 residues. In DNA form, the CDR3 reads TGTGCCAGCAGTTACTCGGACAGCTCCTACGAGCAGTACTTC. The encoded protein is CASSYSDSSYEQYF.

This rearrangement joins TRBV18 to TRBJ1-2; D is unclear. Trimming cost V 2 bases and J 1 base, with 8 bases left between them. CDR1 is KGHSH, CDR2 LQKENI, per germline. This CDR3 spans 14 amino acids. CDR3 region: CASSPIPGNYGYTF. CDR3 DNA sequence: TGTGCCAGCTCACCAATACCCGGTAACTATGGCTACACCTTC. Combining the CDR3 with reference TRBV18 and TRBJ1-2 gives the whole variable domain NAGVMQNPRHLVRRRGQEARLRCSPMKGHSHVYWYRQLPEEGLKFMVYLQKENIIDESGMPKERFSAEFPKEGPSILRIQQVVRGDSAAYFCASSPIPGNYGYTFGSGTRLTVV.

The V gene is TRBV19, the J gene TRBJ1-3; 7 nucleotides match TRBD1. The junction had 17 bases not matched to a gene; V was cut back by 6 bases and J by 3 bases. Per germline, CDR1 LNHDA and CDR2 SQIVND (reference sequence). The CDR3 sequence is 18 residues long. The CDR3 sequence: CASSSGTVLSLGGNTIYF. The CDR3 DNA reads TGTGCCAGTAGCTCCGGGACAGTATTGAGTTTGGGTGGAAACACCATATATTTT.

The V call is TRBV5-1, the J call TRBJ2-3; the match to TRBD2 covers 16 bases. CDR3 length: 15 amino acids. After removal of 7 bases from V and 4 bases from J, the junction contained 3 bases not matched to a gene. Germline assignment: CDR1 SGHRS and CDR2 YFSETQ. The DNA for the CDR3 is TGCGCCAGCGGGACTAGCGGGGGGGCGGCAGATACGCAGTATTTT. It specifies CASGTSGGAADTQYF. Combining the CDR3 with reference TRBV5-1 and TRBJ2-3 gives the whole variable domain KAGVTQTPRYLIKTRGQQVTLSCSPISGHRSVSWYQQTPGQGLQFLFEYFSETQRNKGNFPGRFSGRQFSNSRSEMNVSTLELGDSALYLCASGTSGGAADTQYFGPGTRLTVL.

This sequence joins TRBV5-8 and TRBJ2-5; the match to TRBD2 covers 8 bases. Per germline, CDR1 SGHTS and CDR2 YDEGEE. The CDR3 contains 16 residues. V shed 1 base and J 0 bases; nucleotides not matched to a gene: 5. The CDR3 nucleotides are TGTGCCAGCAGCTTGCTTCCAGCGGGGGACCAAGAGACCCAGTACTTC. It encodes CASSLLPAGDQETQYF.

The V and J genes are TRBV27 and TRBJ1-6; 9 positions agree with TRBD1. J lost 0 bases, V lost 5 bases, and 5 bases had no gene match. The germline V gene has CDR1 MNHEY and CDR2 SMNVEV (reference sequence). CDR3 length equals 17 residues. In DNA form, the CDR3 reads TGTGCCAGCAGTCGGGACAGGGACAACTCCTATAATTCACCCCTCCACTTT. This gives the protein CASSRDRDNSYNSPLHF.

The chain links TRBV7-3 to TRBJ1-1; D is perhaps TRBD1 (5 bases). The CDR3 extends over 14 amino acids. Per the germline V gene, CDR1 is SGHTA and CDR2 is FQGTGA. V gave up 2 bases and J gave up 1 base, with 8 bases separating them. The CDR3 DNA is TGTGCCAGCAGCTTAGGGGCGGAGAACACTGAAGCTTTCTTT. Its translation: CASSLGAENTEAFF.

The chain joins TRBV18 to TRBJ1-1; 7 bases are shared with TRBD1. The trim removed 2 bases at V and 10 bases at J, leaving 10 bases unmatched. This CDR3 has 14 residues. Germline loops: CDR1 KGHSH, CDR2 LQKENI. The CDR3 DNA reads TGTGCCAGCTCACCATTGACAGGGAATTTGGGAGCTTTCTTT. Translated, it gives CASSPLTGNLGAFF.

The chain uses TRBV2 and TRBJ1-1; D is perhaps TRBD1 (5 bases). CDR3 size: 14 residues. Germline loops: CDR1 SNHLY, CDR2 FYNNEI. Deletions cut 8 bases from V and 1 base from J, with 14 bases between. CDR3: CASSKGVPNTEAFF. The DNA of the CDR3 is TGTGCCAGCTCAAAAGGGGTCCCGAACACTGAAGCTTTCTTT.

The chain uses TRBV5-4 and TRBJ2-1, with 8 bases lining up with TRBD1. The CDR3 consists of 16 residues. CDR1 is SGHNT and CDR2 is YYREEE in the germline V gene (reference sequence). The V and J ends lost 0 bases and 7 bases, in that order; junction bases with no gene match: 9. CDR3 nucleotide sequence: TGTGCCAGCAGCTTGGCTCCTAGGACAGGGCGGAATGAGCAGTTCTTC. This sequence encodes CASSLAPRTGRNEQFF.

For the CDR3, the DNA is TGTGCCAGCAGCTTGAAAGGACAGGGGGCTTCAGATACGCAGTATTTT. This codes for CASSLKGQGASDTQYF. This chain uses TRBV5-4 with TRBJ2-3; TRBD1 matches 11 bases. There are 16 residues in the CDR3. V gave up 1 base and J gave up 4 bases; unmatched junction bases: 5. CDR1 SGHNT and CDR2 YYREEE come from the germline V gene (reference sequence).

The rearrangement links TRBV27 to TRBJ1-5, with 7 bases aligning to TRBD1. This CDR3 comprises 17 residues. Per germline, CDR1 MNHEY and CDR2 SMNVEV (reference sequence). V dropped 2 bases and J dropped 2; count of bases not matched to a gene: 9. The CDR3 loop reads CASSLRGGSDRNQPQHF. CDR3 nucleotide sequence: TGTGCCAGCAGTTTAAGAGGGGGCTCGGATCGCAATCAGCCCCAGCATTTT.

The J gene is TRBJ2-1, the V gene TRBV7-2; 12 bases align to TRBD2. The CDR3 is 16 residues long. V shed 4 bases and J 5 bases; nucleotides not matched to a gene: 6. Germline V gene lookup returns CDR1 SGHTA and CDR2 FQGNSA. CDR3 region: CASSSTSGSTHNEQFF. Written as DNA, the CDR3 is TGTGCCAGCAGCTCGACTAGCGGGAGTACCCACAATGAGCAGTTCTTC.

This rearrangement joins TRBV28 to TRBJ1-3; D is ambiguous. The germline V gene encodes CDR1 MDHEN and CDR2 SYDVKM. V was shortened by 5 bases and J by 3 bases, with 14 bases between the two germline ends. CDR3 length equals 15 residues. CDR3 nucleotides: TGTGCCAGCAGTGGAGGAGGCGTTGTTGGAAACACCATATATTTT. Protein product: CASSGGGVVGNTIYF.

The chain has TRBV6-1 and TRBJ2-7; D possibly corresponds to TRBD1 (5 bases). The CDR3 is 14 residues long. Germline loops: CDR1 MNHNS, CDR2 SASEGT. V lost 3 bases and J 2 bases, leaving 11 bases between the germline ends. CDR3 sequence: CASSETELAYEQYF. The DNA for the CDR3 is TGTGCCAGCAGTGAGACAGAGTTAGCCTACGAGCAGTACTTC.

This sequence joins TRBV18 and TRBJ1-1, with 8 bases that match TRBD1. The J segment lost 1 base and the V segment lost 4 bases, leaving 5 bases of the junction unmatched. This CDR3 spans 15 amino acids. Germline values: CDR1 KGHSH, CDR2 LQKENI. CDR3 nucleotides: TGTGCCAGCTCACAAGGACAGGGAACGAACACTGAAGCTTTCTTT. Residues: CASSQGQGTNTEAFF.